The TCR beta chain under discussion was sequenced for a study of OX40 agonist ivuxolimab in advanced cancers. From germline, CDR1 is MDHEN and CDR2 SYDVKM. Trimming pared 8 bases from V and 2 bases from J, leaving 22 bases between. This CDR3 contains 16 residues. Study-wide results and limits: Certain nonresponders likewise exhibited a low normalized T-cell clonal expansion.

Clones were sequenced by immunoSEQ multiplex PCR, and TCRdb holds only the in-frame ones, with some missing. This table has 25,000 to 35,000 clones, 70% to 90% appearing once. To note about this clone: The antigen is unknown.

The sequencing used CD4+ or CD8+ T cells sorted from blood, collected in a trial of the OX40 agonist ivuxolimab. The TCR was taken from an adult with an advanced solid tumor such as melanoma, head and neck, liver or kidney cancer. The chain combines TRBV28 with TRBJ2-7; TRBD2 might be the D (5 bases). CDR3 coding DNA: TGTGCCAGCGGCAGCTTGGAGGCGTTCCCAACCTACGAGCAGTACTTC. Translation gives CASGSLEAFPTYEQYF.